The sequence of this T cell receptor (beta chain) was determined in a study of cytomegalovirus exposure and HLA in healthy donors. Overall study: A data release that came early held roughly 80 million unique TCRs from HLA-typed donors.

Only one count was recorded for this clone. PCR amplification relied on 60 Vbeta primers (plus 13 Jbeta primers). Here immunoSEQ multiplex PCR was the method, and the copy in TCRdb shows in-frame clones only, minus some. The table includes about 110,000 clones, around 74% detected once. This sequence was found in a woman aged 40 to 49 in good health and CMV-seropositive. The sequencing input was PBMCs.

This CDR3 reads CASSATGVETDTQYF. CDR3 DNA sequence: TGCGCCAGCAGCGCAACAGGGGTAGAAACAGATACGCAGTATTTT. The rearrangement links TRBV5-1 to TRBJ2-3; TRBD1 agrees at 7 bases. CDR3 length: 15 residues. The V gene end was trimmed by 4 bases and the J gene end by 3 bases; junction bases not matched to a gene: 8. Germline CDR1 SGHRS, CDR2 YFSETQ.